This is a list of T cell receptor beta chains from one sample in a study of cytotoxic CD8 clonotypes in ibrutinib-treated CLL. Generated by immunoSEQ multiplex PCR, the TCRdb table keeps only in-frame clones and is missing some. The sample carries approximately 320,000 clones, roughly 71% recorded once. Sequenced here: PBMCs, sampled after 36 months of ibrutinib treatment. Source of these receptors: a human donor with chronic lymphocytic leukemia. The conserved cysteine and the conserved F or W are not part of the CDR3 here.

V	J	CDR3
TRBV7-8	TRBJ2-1	ASSSWTESSYNEQF
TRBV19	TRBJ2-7	ASRSGLAGFREQY
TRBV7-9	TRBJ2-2	ASSRGTSGRTGELF
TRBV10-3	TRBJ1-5	AISESMQGQPQH
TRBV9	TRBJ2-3	ASSVGSRGPYTDTQY
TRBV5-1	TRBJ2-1	ASSSRFQGFHYSPRF
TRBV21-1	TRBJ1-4	ASSTRDRGATNEKLF
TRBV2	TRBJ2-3	ASLTGATDTQY
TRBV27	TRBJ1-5	ASSLWTGPGIGAQH
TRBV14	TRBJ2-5	ASSQEMGGKETQY
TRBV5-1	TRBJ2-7	ASSLYRYNSYEQY
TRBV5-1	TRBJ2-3	ASSLAWPAITDTQY
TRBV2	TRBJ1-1	ASSVGQSTEAF
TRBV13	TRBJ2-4	ASSARGEGIQY
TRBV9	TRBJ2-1	ASSVCSGDFCEQF
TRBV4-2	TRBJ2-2	ASSQEREAYAGELF
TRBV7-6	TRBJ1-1	ASSKRLENKAF
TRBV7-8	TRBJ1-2	ASSLAGTNYGYT
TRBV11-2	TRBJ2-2	ASSVYRAGNTGELF
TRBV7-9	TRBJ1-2	ASSSRRLQGRVDGYT
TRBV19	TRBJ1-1	ASSEGYTEAF
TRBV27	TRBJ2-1	ASSLGNEQF
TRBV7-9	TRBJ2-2	ASTNTGELF
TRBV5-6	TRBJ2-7	ASSSGPGTSGSYEQY
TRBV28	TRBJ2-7	ASSAWDHTYEQY
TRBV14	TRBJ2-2	ASSQDEMGANTGELF